The next 30 T cell receptor beta chains were all read from a single sample in a study of Graves' ophthalmopathy and Graves' hyperthyroidism. RNA transcripts were the template, and TCR beta CDR3 regions were amplified from them. HTBI primers primed a first-round RT-PCR, and a second-round multiplex PCR followed. In TCRdb, the multiplex PCR reads were re-called with MiXCR into one record per CDR3 protein. Here the sample spans approximately 410,000 distinct CDR3 sequences, approximately 15% being singletons. Sequencing was carried out using peripheral blood. The origin of the receptors is a woman aged 18-35 years with stable Graves' hyperthyroidism.

There are many counts of this clonotype. The chain links TRBV2 to TRBJ1-5; TRBD1 might be the D (5 bases). Trimming shortened V by 6 bases and J by 0 bases, and 9 bases separated the two germline ends. Germline CDR1 is SNHLY and CDR2 is FYNNEI. This CDR3 has 14 residues. The CDR3 coding sequence is TGTGCCAGCAGCGGGACGGGTAGCAATCAGCCCCAGCATTTT. It yields the protein CASSGTGSNQPQHF.

As DNA, the CDR3 is TGTGCCAGCAGTGAAGCGCCAAACTACGAGCAGTACTTC. Amino acid sequence: CASSEAPNYEQYF. The chain employs TRBV6-1 and TRBJ2-7, with D hard to call. Germline V gives CDR1 MNHNS, CDR2 SASEGT. The CDR3 runs 13 residues. With 0 bases removed from V and 3 bases from J, the gap between germline ends came to 6 bases.

The table lists this clonotype with many counts. V usage is TRBV5-1 and J usage is TRBJ2-6, with TRBD1 matching over 9 bases. From germline, CDR1 is SGHRS and CDR2 YFSETQ. The CDR3 consists of 16 residues. The ends lost 4 bases at V and 2 bases at J; junction bases unmatched: 4. Here the CDR3 reads CASSPTGGAGANVLTF. The CDR3 nucleotides read TGCGCCAGCAGCCCTACAGGGGGCGCTGGGGCCAACGTCCTGACTTTC. Filled out from reference TRBV5-1 and TRBJ2-6, the complete variable domain reads KAGVTQTPRYLIKTRGQQVTLSCSPISGHRSVSWYQQTPGQGLQFLFEYFSETQRNKGNFPGRFSGRQFSNSRSEMNVSTLELGDSALYLCASSPTGGAGANVLTFGAGSRLTVL.

This chain joins TRBV27 and TRBJ1-5; 7 positions match TRBD1. CDR1 and CDR2 from the germline V gene are MNHEY and SMNVEV (reference sequence). The ends lost 5 bases at V and 2 bases at J; junction bases unmatched: 9. This CDR3 region has 16 residues. Here the CDR3 DNA reads TGTGCCAGCAGTCCGCTACAGGGGACCGGCAATCAGCCCCAGCATTTT. It specifies CASSPLQGTGNQPQHF.

This clonotype was recorded many times. This CDR3 is CASSRGQLQPQHF. CDR3 nucleotide sequence: TGTGCCAGCAGTCGGGGACAGCTCCAGCCCCAGCATTTT. The genes are TRBV12-3 or TRBV12-4 and TRBJ1-5; 7 nucleotides agree with TRBD1. The CDR3 spans 13 residues. The junction had 5 bases not matched to a gene; V was cut back by 5 bases and J by 7 bases.

This clonotype was observed many times. The CDR3 loop is CASSPSQGNTEAFF. The CDR3, as DNA: TGTGCCAGCTCACCGAGTCAGGGGAACACTGAAGCTTTCTTT. This chain joins TRBV18 and TRBJ1-1, with a weak D call TRBD1 (5 bases). The CDR3 is 14 residues long. Per germline, CDR1 KGHSH and CDR2 LQKENI. Trimming stripped 3 bases from V and 1 base from J, with 9 bases between.

The chain employs TRBV6-2 or TRBV6-3 and TRBJ2-7; D could derive from TRBD1 or TRBD2 (6 bases each). V lost 6 bases and J 6 bases, leaving 15 bases between the germline ends. The germline V gene encodes CDR1 MNHEY and CDR2 SVGEGT. The CDR3 spans 13 residues. The CDR3 protein is CASSRDSRGEQYF. The CDR3 region has the DNA TGTGCCAGCAGCAGGGACTCCAGGGGCGAGCAGTACTTC.

This clonotype appeared many times. The chain uses TRBV6-5 and TRBJ1-2; no definite D call. Per germline, CDR1 MNHEY and CDR2 SVGAGI. V lost 5 bases, J lost 4 bases, and 8 bases lay in between. The CDR3 is 12 residues long. The DNA for the CDR3 is TGTGCCAGCAGTACACCGGGCTATGGCTACACCTTC. The encoded protein is CASSTPGYGYTF.

V usage is TRBV11-2 and J usage is TRBJ2-2; D perhaps matches TRBD2 (5 bases). The V and J ends lost 2 bases and 1 base respectively, with 14 bases between them. This CDR3 is 17 amino acids long. Germline values: CDR1 SGHAT, CDR2 FQNNGV. DNA of the CDR3: TGTGCCAGCAGCTTATGGTTTGCGGGCGGGAACACCGGGGAGCTGTTTTTT. Translation: CASSLWFAGGNTGELFF.

This clonotype was observed a few times. V gene TRBV20-1 combines with J gene TRBJ1-2; possible D gene TRBD1, 5 bases. The CDR3 contains 16 residues. V gave up 0 bases and J gave up 6 bases, with 20 bases separating them. CDR1 is DFQATT, CDR2 SNEGSKA, per germline (reference sequence). CDR3 region: CSARDWYRGDDNGYTF. CDR3 in DNA: TGCAGTGCTAGAGATTGGTATAGGGGAGATGATAATGGCTACACCTTC.

On this clonotype: With a much larger clone just one base away, this may be a read error. Since the CDR3 does not end with the conserved phenylalanine or tryptophan, this likely comes from a read error. V gene TRBV9 combines with J gene TRBJ1-3; a weak D match, TRBD1 (5 bases). Germline V gene data show CDR1 as SGDLS and CDR2 as YYNGEE. Trimming shortened V by 3 bases and J by 0 bases, and 10 bases separated the two germline ends. CDR3 size: 15 residues. DNA of the CDR3: TGTGCCAGCAGCGCGGACACGCTCTCTGGAAACACCATATATGTT. Its translation: CASSADTLSGNTIYV.

This clonotype was counted ten times or more. This chain connects TRBV6-1 to TRBJ1-2; the D gene is possibly TRBD1 (5 bases). CDR1 and CDR2 from the germline V gene are MNHNS and SASEGT. Trimming removed 2 bases at V and 4 bases at J, with 8 bases between. The length of the CDR3 is 13 residues. CDR3 DNA: TGTGCCAGCAGTGAATCAGGGCTCTATGGCTACACCTTC. Translating gives CASSESGLYGYTF.

This clonotype was counted at least ten times. The V call is TRBV5-1, the J call TRBJ1-2; tentative D call: TRBD1 (6 bases). With 7 bases removed from V and 0 bases from J, the gap between germline ends came to 13 bases. The CDR3 is 14 amino acids. CDR1 SGHRS and CDR2 YFSETQ come from the germline V gene. As DNA, the CDR3 is TGCGCCAGCGCAAGAGCAGGGGCTAACTATGGCTACACCTTC. Translated: CASARAGANYGYTF.

In this sample, this clonotype turned up many times. The chain carries TRBV12-3 or TRBV12-4 and TRBJ2-5, with D uncertain. V shed 6 bases and J shed 10 bases, with 18 bases lying between them. The CDR3 loop spans 13 amino acids. The CDR3 here is CASSQDPAAIQYF. The CDR3 nucleotides are TGTGCCAGCAGCCAAGACCCGGCAGCCATCCAGTACTTC.

This clonotype was recorded at least ten times. The chain is built from TRBV11-3 and TRBJ2-7, with 7 nucleotides matching TRBD2. The germline CDR1 and CDR2 sequences are SGHNT and YENEEA. V shed 1 base and J 0 bases; nucleotides not matched to a gene: 3. This CDR3 is built from 15 residues. CDR3 protein: CASSLAPGGSYEQYF. CDR3 DNA sequence: TGTGCCAGCAGCTTAGCCCCGGGGGGCTCCTACGAGCAGTACTTC.

As regards this clonotype: This may be a read error: a much more frequent sequence differs by one nucleotide. The CDR3 ends on some other residue instead of the conserved phenylalanine or tryptophan, so this is likely a read error. This chain uses TRBV5-8 with TRBJ1-1; no clear D gene. Germline lookup yields CDR1 SGHTS and CDR2 YDEGEE. V lost 4 bases to trimming and J lost 2 bases, with 9 bases between them. The CDR3 has 13 amino acids. The CDR3 DNA reads TGTGCCAGCAGCGCGGACCTAAACACTGAAGCTTTCTCT. Residues: CASSADLNTEAFS.

In this sample, this clonotype turned up many times. The chain combines TRBV19 with TRBJ2-7; no firm D call. Germline CDR1 LNHDA, CDR2 SQIVND (reference sequence). V lost 5 bases and J lost 1, with 9 bases in between. There are 13 residues in the CDR3. The CDR3 DNA sequence: TGTGCCAGTAGTGTCGGCAGTTCCTACGAGCAGTACTTC. It codes for CASSVGSSYEQYF. Variable domain in full (rest from reference TRBV19 and TRBJ2-7): DGGITQSPKYLFRKEGQNVTLSCEQNLNHDAMYWYRQDPGQGLRLIYYSQIVNDFQKGDIAEGYSVSREKKESFPLTVTSAQKNPTAFYLCASSVGSSYEQYFGPGTRLTVT.

This clonotype appeared many times. V and J are TRBV12-3 or TRBV12-4 and TRBJ1-2; D unclear. The CDR3 runs 15 residues. The V end was cut by 7 bases, the J end by 4 bases, with 19 bases between. The CDR3 DNA sequence: TGTGCCAGCACCCCGGTAGTAGGGCCCTCCTATGGCTACACCTTC. Its protein product is CASTPVVGPSYGYTF.

The chain joins TRBV12-5 to TRBJ2-5, with 11 bases that match TRBD2. Trimming took 1 base from V and 1 from J; bases not matched to a gene: 2. The CDR3 runs to 16 residues. In germline, CDR1 is LGHNT, CDR2 FRNRAP. The CDR3: CASGLGLAGTQETQYF. CDR3 sequence (DNA): TGTGCTAGTGGTTTGGGACTAGCGGGAACCCAAGAGACCCAGTACTTC.

At least ten counts were recorded for this clonotype. This sequence joins TRBV12-3 or TRBV12-4 and TRBJ2-2, with 10 bases matching TRBD1. This CDR3 comprises 15 residues. The V and J ends lost 0 bases and 5 bases, in that order; junction bases with no gene match: 0. The CDR3 nucleotides read TGTGCCAGCAGTTTAGCGGGACAGGGGACCGGGGAGCTGTTTTTT. This codes for CASSLAGQGTGELFF.

This clonotype was seen many times. The genes are TRBV19 and TRBJ1-1; D unclear. This CDR3 has 11 amino acids. CDR1 is LNHDA and CDR2 is SQIVND in the germline V gene (reference sequence). V shed 7 bases and J shed 4 bases, with 7 bases lying between them. CDR3 protein: CASNPGTEAFF. The CDR3 DNA sequence: TGTGCCAGTAACCCAGGCACTGAAGCTTTCTTT.

This clonotype came up many times. This chain uses TRBV6-5 with TRBJ1-1, with D unresolved. V was pared by 8 bases and J by 3 bases, with 16 bases between. CDR1 MNHEY and CDR2 SVGAGI come from the germline V gene. CDR3 length equals 14 residues. As DNA, the CDR3 is TGTGCCAGCTTGCAGACCGGCCAGGACACTGAAGCTTTCTTT. Its translation: CASLQTGQDTEAFF.

This clonotype was recorded many times. This chain joins TRBV6-2 or TRBV6-3 and TRBJ2-7, with TRBD2 matching 7 bases. Germline assignment: CDR1 MNHEY and CDR2 SVGEGT. V was clipped by 7 bases and J by 0 bases; unmatched bases: 15. The CDR3 sequence is 17 residues long. CDR3 sequence: CASTSTRGRGTSYEQYF. The CDR3 region has the DNA TGTGCCAGCACCTCAACGCGAGGGAGGGGAACCTCCTACGAGCAGTACTTC.

This clonotype was counted at least ten times. The DNA of the CDR3 is TGTGCCAGCAGTTACGGAGACAGGGGGCGTTCACCCCTCCACTTT. Its protein product is CASSYGDRGRSPLHF. This chain links TRBV6-5 with TRBJ1-6, with 10 bases that match TRBD1. Germline lookup yields CDR1 MNHEY and CDR2 SVGAGI. J gave up 9 bases and V 2 bases, and 4 bases lay outside the gene matches. The CDR3 covers 15 residues.

This clonotype was observed many times. V and J are TRBV29-1 and TRBJ1-2, with D unresolved. V lost 3 bases, J lost 4 bases, and 21 bases lay in between. CDR1 SQVTM and CDR2 ANQGSEA come from the germline V gene. This CDR3 region has 16 residues. The CDR3 loop reads CSVEGFVGENGYGYTF. CDR3 bases: TGCAGCGTTGAGGGGTTCGTGGGAGAAAATGGCTATGGCTACACCTTC. The whole variable domain, filled in from reference TRBV29-1 and TRBJ1-2, reads SAVISQKPSRDICQRGTSLTIQCQVDSQVTMMFWYRQQPGQSLTLIATANQGSEATYESGFVIDKFPISRPNLTFSTLTVSNMSPEDSSIYLCSVEGFVGENGYGYTFGSGTRLTVV.

This clonotype was seen repeatedly, ten times or more. This sequence joins TRBV12-3 or TRBV12-4 and TRBJ1-1; D gene unclear. V was shortened by 2 bases and J by 5 bases, with 9 bases between the two germline ends. The CDR3 contains 13 residues. The CDR3 is CASSLRVITEAFF. The CDR3 bases are TGTGCCAGCAGTTTAAGGGTCATTACTGAAGCTTTCTTT.

This clonotype was recorded a few times. Being one base from a much bigger clone, this may be a read error. V is TRBV20-1 and J is TRBJ1-2, with TRBD1 identical over 12 bases. The CDR3 has 15 residues. Trimming cost V 6 bases and J 4 bases; bases outside gene matches: 9. Germline CDR1 reads DFQATT; CDR2 reads SNEGSKA (reference sequence). DNA for the CDR3: TGCAGTGCCGTCTCGGGACAGGGGGCACCCTATGGCTACACCTTC. It is translated as CSAVSGQGAPYGYTF.

This clonotype was found many times. V is TRBV2 and J is TRBJ2-5, with D unclear. The CDR3 has 13 amino acids. V dropped 10 bases and J dropped 1 base, with 13 bases sitting between them. Germline V lookup: CDR1 SNHLY, CDR2 FYNNEI. The CDR3: CATNSDGQETQYF. As DNA, the CDR3 is TGTGCCACCAATTCCGACGGCCAAGAGACCCAGTACTTC.

At least ten counts were recorded for this clonotype. This rearrangement joins TRBV5-1 to TRBJ2-7; 9 bases line up with TRBD2. This CDR3 is built from 15 residues. The germline V gene encodes CDR1 SGHRS and CDR2 YFSETQ. V shed 2 bases and J 0 bases; nucleotides not matched to a gene: 3. The CDR3 DNA follows: TGCGCCAGCAGCTTCCTAGCGGGGAGCTCCTACGAGCAGTACTTC. The encoded protein is CASSFLAGSSYEQYF.

This clonotype was recorded many times. V gene TRBV27 combines with J gene TRBJ1-6; D remains ambiguous. This CDR3 region has 14 residues. CDR1 and CDR2 (germline): MNHEY, SMNVEV (reference sequence). Trimming took 1 base from V and 4 from J, leaving 5 bases between them. CDR3 in amino acids: CASSLLGYNSPLHF. The DNA of the CDR3 is TGTGCCAGCAGTTTATTAGGTTATAATTCACCCCTCCACTTT.